This T cell receptor beta chain was obtained from a study of T cell changes during pregnancy in multiple sclerosis. CDR1 and CDR2 from the germline V gene are LNHDA and SQIVND (reference sequence). The CDR3 has 15 residues. J gave up 3 bases and V 1 base, and 0 bases lay outside the gene matches. Generated by immunoSEQ multiplex PCR, the TCRdb table keeps only in-frame clones and is missing some. The sample lists around 36,000 clones; roughly 90% were seen once. The sequences come from CD8+ T cells from peripheral blood mononuclear cells, collected before pregnancy. V and J are TRBV19 and TRBJ2-7; 13 bases match TRBD2. The sequence derives from a female donor with multiple sclerosis, enrolled in a pregnancy study. CDR3 bases: TGTGCCAGTAGTATAGGGACTAGCGGGAGCTACGAGCAGTACTTC. Amino acids: CASSIGTSGSYEQYF.